This is a list of T cell receptor beta chains from one sample in a study of blood T cell repertoires in COVID-19. The protocol was immunoSEQ multiplex PCR, while the TCRdb copy is restricted to in-frame clones and leaves out a portion. The data show roughly 410,000 clones, 89% seen once. The sample taken for sequencing was peripheral blood. The receptors derive from a woman in her thirties or forties with COVID-19, enrolled during active disease. CDR3s include the opening cysteine and the closing phenylalanine or tryptophan. A D gene is named only where the DNA matches it firmly. The size field is filled for only some rows; it gives once, few, many or a size class.

>TRBV5-1|TRBJ2-5|NA|NA
TGCGCCAGCAGCTTTGACTCGTGGGAGACCCAGTACTTC
CASSFDSWETQYF
>TRBV13|TRBJ1-1|TRBD1|NA
TGTGCCAGCAGCTTCGGGACAGTGAACACTGAAGCTTTCTTT
CASSFGTVNTEAFF
>TRBV7-9|TRBJ2-2|NA|few
TGTGCCAGCAGCCTGGCCGGGTCCGGGGAGCTGTTTTTT
CASSLAGSGELFF
>TRBV2|TRBJ1-6|TRBD1|NA
TGTGCCAGCAGTGTTACGGGACAGGGGAGTTCACCCCTCCACTTT
CASSVTGQGSSPLHF
>TRBV6-5|TRBJ2-2|TRBD1|NA
TGTGCCAGCCTAACAGGGGGCTCCGGGGAGCTGTTTTTT
CASLTGGSGELFF
>TRBV7-6|TRBJ1-3|NA|NA
TGTGCCAGCAGCTTAGCTAGTGACTCTGGAAACACCATATATTTT
CASSLASDSGNTIYF
>TRBV5-6|TRBJ2-5|NA|many
TGTGCCAGCAGTCCTACCCCAACCGGGACTCTCCAAGAGACCCAGTACTTC
CASSPTPTGTLQETQYF
>TRBV28|TRBJ1-2|TRBD1|NA
TGTGCCAGCAGCCCGGGACAGGCGACTAACTATGGCTACACCTTC
CASSPGQATNYGYTF
>TRBV14|TRBJ1-2|NA|NA
TGTGCCAGCAGCTCAGGGGTAGGGTATGGCTACACCTTC
CASSSGVGYGYTF
>TRBV6-6|TRBJ2-2|NA|NA
TGTGCCAGCAGTCAAACAGGGAACACCGGGGAGCTGTTTTTT
CASSQTGNTGELFF
>TRBV4-1|TRBJ1-2|NA|NA
TGCGCCAGCAGCCAGGAACAGGGTCAGGGCTATGGCTACACCTTC
CASSQEQGQGYGYTF
>TRBV6-1|TRBJ2-7|NA|NA
TGTGCCAGCAGTGAAGCCTGGAGGACCTCTGGGGAGCAGTACTTC
CASSEAWRTSGEQYF
>TRBV9|TRBJ1-2|NA|NA
TGTGCCAGCAGCGTAGAGTCGGGAACGGTTGGCTACACCTTC
CASSVESGTVGYTF
>TRBV5-6|TRBJ1-5|NA|NA
TGTGCCAGCAGCTTGGGACAGCAATATCAGCCCCAGCATTTT
CASSLGQQYQPQHF
>TRBV29-1|TRBJ1-4|NA|NA
TGCAGCGCCCTTAATGAAAAACTGTTTTTT
CSALNEKLFF
>TRBV24-1|TRBJ1-4|TRBD1|NA
TGTGCCACCAGCCCCAGGACAGGTTGGACTAATGAAAAACTGTTTTTT
CATSPRTGWTNEKLFF
>TRBV9|TRBJ2-3|TRBD1|NA
TGTGCCAGCAGCGTAAACCTACAGGGGGCTTCAGATACGCAGTATTTT
CASSVNLQGASDTQYF
>TRBV11-2|TRBJ1-3|TRBD1|NA
TGTGCCAGCAGCAGACAGGGGGCGCGGGTCAGTGGAAACACCATATATTTT
CASSRQGARVSGNTIYF
>TRBV24-1|TRBJ2-5|NA|NA
TGTGCCACCAGTGATTTGCGTGGGTCGGGAGAGACCCAGTACTTC
CATSDLRGSGETQYF
>TRBV5-1|TRBJ2-3|TRBD2|NA
TGCGCCAGCAGCTTCCCCGGGGGGACCACAGATACGCAGTATTTT
CASSFPGGTTDTQYF
>TRBV16|TRBJ2-5|TRBD1|NA
TGTGCCAGCAGCCGAGGGGGCACCCAGTACTTC
CASSRGGTQYF
>TRBV29-1|TRBJ1-2|NA|NA
TGCAGCGTTGAAGCAAACTATGGCTACACCTTC
CSVEANYGYTF
>TRBV28|TRBJ1-2|TRBD1|NA
TGTGCCAGCAGTACCAGGGACAGCTATGGCTACACCTTC
CASSTRDSYGYTF
>TRBV3-1/TRBV3-2|TRBJ2-4|TRBD1|NA
TGTGCCAGCAGCCTCACGTCCGGGGACAGAAACATTCAGTACTTC
CASSLTSGDRNIQYF
>TRBV28|TRBJ2-2|NA|NA
TGTGCCAGCAGGCCGACAGCTGCGAACACCGGGGAGCTGTTTTTT
CASRPTAANTGELFF
>TRBV9|TRBJ1-2|TRBD1|NA
TGTGCCAGCAGCGTAGAGGCAGGGGGCCCCGGTGGCTACACCTTC
CASSVEAGGPGGYTF
>TRBV15|TRBJ2-7|NA|NA
TGTGCCACCAGCAGAGATCGCCTGGGCAGGGTTGAGCAGTACTTC
CATSRDRLGRVEQYF
>TRBV28|TRBJ1-4|NA|NA
TGTGCCAGCAGACCTCCTAGGGGGACGGGACATAATGAAAAACTGTTTTTT
CASRPPRGTGHNEKLFF
>TRBV9|TRBJ2-7|NA|many
TGTGCCAGCAGCCCTCGACAGGCGCGGACGAACGAGCAGTACTTC
CASSPRQARTNEQYF
>TRBV7-9|TRBJ1-2|NA|NA
TGTGCCAGCAGCTTTAGGAGGGGAGAGGGAAATGGCTACACCTTC
CASSFRRGEGNGYTF
>TRBV6-2/TRBV6-3|TRBJ2-3|NA|NA
TGTGCCAGCAGTTACCAGGGGCTAGCTACGCAGTATTTT
CASSYQGLATQYF